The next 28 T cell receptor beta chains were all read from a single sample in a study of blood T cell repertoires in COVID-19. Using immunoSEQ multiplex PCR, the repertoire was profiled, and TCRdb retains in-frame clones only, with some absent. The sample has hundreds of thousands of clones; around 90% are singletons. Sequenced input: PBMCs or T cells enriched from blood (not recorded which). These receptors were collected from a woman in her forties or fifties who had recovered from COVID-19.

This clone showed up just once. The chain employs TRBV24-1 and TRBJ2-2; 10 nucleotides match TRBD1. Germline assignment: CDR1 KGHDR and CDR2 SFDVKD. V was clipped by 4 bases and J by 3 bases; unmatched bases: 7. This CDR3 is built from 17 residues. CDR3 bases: TGTGCCACCAGTGAAAACAGGGGGACAGGGGACACCGGGGAGCTGTTTTTT. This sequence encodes CATSENRGTGDTGELFF.

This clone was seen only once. The CDR3 is CASSLGGAGDGYTF. DNA for the CDR3: TGCGCCAGCAGCTTGGGCGGGGCGGGTGATGGCTACACCTTC. J is TRBJ1-2 and V is TRBV5-1, with D perhaps TRBD1 (5 bases). The ends were cut back, 0 bases at V and 6 bases at J, with 12 bases in the middle. There are 14 residues in the CDR3. From germline, CDR1 is SGHRS and CDR2 YFSETQ.

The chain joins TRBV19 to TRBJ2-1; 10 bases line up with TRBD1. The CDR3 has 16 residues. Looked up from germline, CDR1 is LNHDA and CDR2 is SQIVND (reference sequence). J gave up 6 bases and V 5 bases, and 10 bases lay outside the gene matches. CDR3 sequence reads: CASSPSRTGGGNEQFF. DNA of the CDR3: TGTGCCAGTAGTCCCTCCCGGACAGGGGGGGGCAATGAGCAGTTCTTC. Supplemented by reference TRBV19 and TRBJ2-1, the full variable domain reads DGGITQSPKYLFRKEGQNVTLSCEQNLNHDAMYWYRQDPGQGLRLIYYSQIVNDFQKGDIAEGYSVSREKKESFPLTVTSAQKNPTAFYLCASSPSRTGGGNEQFFGPGTRLTVL.

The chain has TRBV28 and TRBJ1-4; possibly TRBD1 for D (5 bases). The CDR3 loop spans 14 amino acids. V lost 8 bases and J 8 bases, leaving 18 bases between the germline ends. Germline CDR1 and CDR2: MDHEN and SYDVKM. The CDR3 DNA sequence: TGTGCCAGCCTTTACGGAGGGGCGGGGGAAAAACTGTTTTTT. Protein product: CASLYGGAGEKLFF.

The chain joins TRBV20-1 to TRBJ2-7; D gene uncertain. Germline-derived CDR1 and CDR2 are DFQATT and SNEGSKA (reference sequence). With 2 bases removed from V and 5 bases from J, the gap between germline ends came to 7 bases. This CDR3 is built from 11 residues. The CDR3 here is CSARQANEQYF. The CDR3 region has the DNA TGCAGTGCTAGACAAGCAAACGAGCAGTACTTC.

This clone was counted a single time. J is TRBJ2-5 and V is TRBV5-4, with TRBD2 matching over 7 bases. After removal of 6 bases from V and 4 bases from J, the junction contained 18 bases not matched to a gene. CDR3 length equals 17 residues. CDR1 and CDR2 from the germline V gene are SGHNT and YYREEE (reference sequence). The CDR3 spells CASTPGAGEARGETQYF. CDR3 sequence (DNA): TGTGCCAGCACGCCCGGGGCGGGAGAGGCGAGAGGAGAGACCCAGTACTTC.

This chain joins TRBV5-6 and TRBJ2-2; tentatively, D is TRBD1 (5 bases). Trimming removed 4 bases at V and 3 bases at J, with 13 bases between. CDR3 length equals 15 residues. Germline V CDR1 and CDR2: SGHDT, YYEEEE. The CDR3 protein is CASSPPDSHTGELFF. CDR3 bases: TGTGCCAGCAGCCCCCCCGACAGTCACACCGGGGAGCTGTTTTTT.

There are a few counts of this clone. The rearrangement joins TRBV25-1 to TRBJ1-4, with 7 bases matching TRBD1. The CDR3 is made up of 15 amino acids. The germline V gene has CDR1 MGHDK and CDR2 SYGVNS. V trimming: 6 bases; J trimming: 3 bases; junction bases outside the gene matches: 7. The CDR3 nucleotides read TGTGCCAGCAGCGAAGGGGGCAGATCTAATGAAAAACTGTTTTTT. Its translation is CASSEGGRSNEKLFF.

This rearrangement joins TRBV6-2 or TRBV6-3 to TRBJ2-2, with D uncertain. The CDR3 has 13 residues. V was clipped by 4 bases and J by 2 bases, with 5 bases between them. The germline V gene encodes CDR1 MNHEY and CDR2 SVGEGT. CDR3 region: CASSSVNTGELFF. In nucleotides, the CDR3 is TGTGCCAGCAGTTCCGTTAACACCGGGGAGCTGTTTTTT.

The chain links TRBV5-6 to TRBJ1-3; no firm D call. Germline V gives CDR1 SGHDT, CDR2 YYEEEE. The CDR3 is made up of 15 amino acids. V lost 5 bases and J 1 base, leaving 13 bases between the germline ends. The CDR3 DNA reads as TGTGCCAGCAGGGTCGGGCCGGGATCTGGAAACACCATATATTTT. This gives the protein CASRVGPGSGNTIYF.

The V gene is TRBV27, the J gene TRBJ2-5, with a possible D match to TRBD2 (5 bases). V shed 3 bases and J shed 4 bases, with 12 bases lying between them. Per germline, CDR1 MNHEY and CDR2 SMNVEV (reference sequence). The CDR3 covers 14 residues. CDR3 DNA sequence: TGTGCCAGCAGTTTCCCCGGGGAGAGAGAGACCCAGTACTTC. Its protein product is CASSFPGERETQYF.

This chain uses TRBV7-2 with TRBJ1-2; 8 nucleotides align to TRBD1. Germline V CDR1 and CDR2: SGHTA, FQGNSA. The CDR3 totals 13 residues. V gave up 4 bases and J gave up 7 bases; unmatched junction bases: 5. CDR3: CASSSGQGLGYTF. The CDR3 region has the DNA TGTGCCAGCAGCTCCGGACAGGGTCTTGGCTACACCTTC.

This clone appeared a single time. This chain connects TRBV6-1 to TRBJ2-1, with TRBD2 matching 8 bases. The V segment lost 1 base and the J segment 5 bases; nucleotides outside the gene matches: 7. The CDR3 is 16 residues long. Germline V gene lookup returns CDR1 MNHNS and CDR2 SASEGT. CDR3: CASSEGLGRAHNEQFF. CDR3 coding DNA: TGTGCCAGCAGTGAAGGGCTCGGGAGGGCCCACAATGAGCAGTTCTTC.

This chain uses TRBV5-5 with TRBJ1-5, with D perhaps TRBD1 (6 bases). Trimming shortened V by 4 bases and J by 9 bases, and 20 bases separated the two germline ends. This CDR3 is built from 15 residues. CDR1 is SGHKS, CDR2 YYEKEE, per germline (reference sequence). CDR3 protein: CASSLRTDGIWPQHF. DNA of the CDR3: TGTGCCAGCAGCCTACGGACAGACGGCATATGGCCCCAGCATTTT.

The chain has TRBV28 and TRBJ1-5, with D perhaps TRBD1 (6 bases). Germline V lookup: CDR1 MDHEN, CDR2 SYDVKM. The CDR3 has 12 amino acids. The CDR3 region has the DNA TGTGCAGCTCAGGGGTACAATCAGCCCCAGCATTTT. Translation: CAAQGYNQPQHF.

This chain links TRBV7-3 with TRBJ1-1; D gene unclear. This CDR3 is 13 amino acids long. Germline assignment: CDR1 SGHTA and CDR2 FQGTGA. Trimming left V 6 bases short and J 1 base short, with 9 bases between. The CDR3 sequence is CASSQQQNTEAFF. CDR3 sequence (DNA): TGTGCCAGCAGTCAACAGCAGAACACTGAAGCTTTCTTT.

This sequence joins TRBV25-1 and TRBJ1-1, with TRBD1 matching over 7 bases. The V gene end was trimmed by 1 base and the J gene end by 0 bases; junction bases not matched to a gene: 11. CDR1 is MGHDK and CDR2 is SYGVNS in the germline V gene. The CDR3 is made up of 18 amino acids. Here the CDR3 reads CASSESGGMGTVNTEAFF. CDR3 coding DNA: TGTGCCAGCAGTGAATCAGGTGGGATGGGGACAGTGAACACTGAAGCTTTCTTT.

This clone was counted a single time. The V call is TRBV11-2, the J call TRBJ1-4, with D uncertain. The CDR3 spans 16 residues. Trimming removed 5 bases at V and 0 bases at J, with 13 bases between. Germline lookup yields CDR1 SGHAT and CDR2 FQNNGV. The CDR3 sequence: CASSPGGSATNEKLFF. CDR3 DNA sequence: TGTGCCAGCAGCCCGGGCGGGTCAGCAACTAATGAAAAACTGTTTTTT.

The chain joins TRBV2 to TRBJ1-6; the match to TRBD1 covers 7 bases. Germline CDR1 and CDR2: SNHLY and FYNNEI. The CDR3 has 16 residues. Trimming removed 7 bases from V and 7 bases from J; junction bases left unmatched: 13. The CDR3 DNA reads TGTGCCAGCATCCTACCAGGGGGTGACAGAAATTCACCCCTCCACTTT. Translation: CASILPGGDRNSPLHF.

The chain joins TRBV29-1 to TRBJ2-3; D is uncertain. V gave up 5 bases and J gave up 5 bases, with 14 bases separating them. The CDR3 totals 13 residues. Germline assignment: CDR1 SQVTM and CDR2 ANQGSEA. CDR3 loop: CSVISGFGDTQYF. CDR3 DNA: TGCAGCGTTATATCGGGTTTTGGAGATACGCAGTATTTT.

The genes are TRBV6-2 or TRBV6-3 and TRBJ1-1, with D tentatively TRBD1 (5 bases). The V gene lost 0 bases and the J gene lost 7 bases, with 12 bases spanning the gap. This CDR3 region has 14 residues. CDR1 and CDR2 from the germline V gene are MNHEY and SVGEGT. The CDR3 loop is CASSYSGRVSEAFF. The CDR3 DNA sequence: TGTGCCAGCAGTTACTCGGGCAGGGTGAGTGAAGCTTTCTTT.

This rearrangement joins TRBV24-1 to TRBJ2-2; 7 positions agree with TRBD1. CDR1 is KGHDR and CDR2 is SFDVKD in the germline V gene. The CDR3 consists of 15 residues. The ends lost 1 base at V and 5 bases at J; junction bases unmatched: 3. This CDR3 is CATSDFSGGTGELFF. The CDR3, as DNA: TGTGCCACCAGTGATTTTTCAGGGGGTACCGGGGAGCTGTTTTTT.

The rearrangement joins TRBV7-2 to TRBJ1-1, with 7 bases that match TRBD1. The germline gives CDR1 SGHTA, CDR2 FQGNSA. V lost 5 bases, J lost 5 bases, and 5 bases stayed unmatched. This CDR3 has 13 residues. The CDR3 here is CASSAEQGTEAFF. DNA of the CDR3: TGTGCCAGCAGCGCAGAACAGGGGACTGAAGCTTTCTTT.

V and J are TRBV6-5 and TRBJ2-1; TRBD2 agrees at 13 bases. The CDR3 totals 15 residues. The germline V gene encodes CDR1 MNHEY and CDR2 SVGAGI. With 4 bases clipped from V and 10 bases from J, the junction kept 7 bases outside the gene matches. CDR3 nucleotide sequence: TGTGCCAGCAGTTTACGGACTAGCGGGAGTCTAGAGCAGTTCTTC. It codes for CASSLRTSGSLEQFF.

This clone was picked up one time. The chain's CDR3 is CASSSGSLNEQFF. The CDR3 DNA reads as TGTGCCAGCAGTAGCGGGAGTCTCAATGAGCAGTTCTTC. The chain has TRBV28 and TRBJ2-1, with 8 bases identical to TRBD2. Losses at the gene ends were 5 bases for V and 6 bases for J; bases not matched to a gene: 3. The CDR3 extends over 13 amino acids. Germline loops: CDR1 MDHEN, CDR2 SYDVKM.

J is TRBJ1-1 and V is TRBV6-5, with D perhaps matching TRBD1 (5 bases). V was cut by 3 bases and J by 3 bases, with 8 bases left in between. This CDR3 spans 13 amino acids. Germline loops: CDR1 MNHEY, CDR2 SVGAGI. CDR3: CASSYFRDTEAFF. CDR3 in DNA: TGTGCCAGCAGTTATTTCAGGGACACTGAAGCTTTCTTT.

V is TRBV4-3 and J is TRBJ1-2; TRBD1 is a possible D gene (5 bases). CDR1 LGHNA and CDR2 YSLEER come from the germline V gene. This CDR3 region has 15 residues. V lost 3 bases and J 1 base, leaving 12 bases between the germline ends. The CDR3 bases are TGCGCCAGCAGCCACCGGGCAGGGAATAACTATGGCTACACCTTC. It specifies CASSHRAGNNYGYTF.

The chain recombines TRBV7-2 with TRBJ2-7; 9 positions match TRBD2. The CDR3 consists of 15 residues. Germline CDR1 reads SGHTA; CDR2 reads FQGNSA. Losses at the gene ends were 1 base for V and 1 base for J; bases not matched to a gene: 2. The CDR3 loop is CASSLGLAASYEQYF. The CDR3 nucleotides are TGTGCCAGCAGCTTAGGACTAGCGGCATCCTACGAGCAGTACTTC.